These T cell receptor beta chains were read from a single sample in a study of cytomegalovirus exposure and HLA in healthy donors. Using immunoSEQ multiplex PCR, the repertoire was profiled, and TCRdb retains in-frame clones only, with some absent. The sample contains approximately 64,000 clones, around 89% of which appear only once. Sequenced material: PBMCs. The receptors were gathered from a woman aged 18-29 years in good health and CMV-seronegative. The CDR3 runs from the conserved cysteine through the conserved F or W. The order of the fields is clone size, J gene, V gene, D gene, CDR3 DNA, CDR3 protein. A D gene is named only where the DNA matches it firmly. Clone sizes are given selectively: once, few, many, or a class where the clone is expanded.

>-|TRBJ2-3|TRBV27|-
TGTGCCAGTCTCTCGGGGGTTACGCAGTATTTT
CASLSGVTQYF
>-|TRBJ2-1|TRBV19|TRBD2
TGTGCCAGTAGTATAGACGGTCCCGGGACGGTGACTAGCGGGGTTGGGAATGAGCAGTTCTTC
CASSIDGPGTVTSGVGNEQFF
>-|TRBJ1-1|TRBV28|-
TGTGCCAGCAGTTTACCCGTGAACACTGAAGCTTTCTTT
CASSLPVNTEAFF
>-|TRBJ2-7|TRBV9|-
TGTGCCAGCAGCGTAGGGGGCAGCGAAGCCTACGAGCAGTACTTC
CASSVGGSEAYEQYF
>-|TRBJ1-1|TRBV7-8|TRBD1
TGTGCCAGCAGCTCGGGACAGGGTAACACTGAAGCTTTCTTT
CASSSGQGNTEAFF
>once|TRBJ1-2|TRBV7-9|-
TGTGCCAGCAGCCTGATTTCCGGGACACAGGATTACTATGGCTACACCTTC
CASSLISGTQDYYGYTF
>-|TRBJ2-1|TRBV11-3|-
TGTGCCAGCAGTAGGCAGGAGAAGACTAGGTCCTACAATGAGCAGTTCTTC
CASSRQEKTRSYNEQFF
>few|TRBJ2-1|TRBV28|TRBD2
TGTGCCAGCAGTTTACCCGGACTAGCGGGATACAATGAGCAGTTCTTC
CASSLPGLAGYNEQFF
>-|TRBJ2-3|TRBV5-1|TRBD2
TGCGCCAGCAGTCCCGGACTAGCTAATACAGATACGCAGTATTTT
CASSPGLANTDTQYF
>-|TRBJ1-2|TRBV18|TRBD1
TGTGCCAGCTCACTGGGACAGAGTCATGGCTACACCTTC
CASSLGQSHGYTF
>many|TRBJ2-7|TRBV23-1|TRBD2
TGCGCCAGCAGGCTACTAGCGGGGGGGACCGAGCAGTACTTC
CASRLLAGGTEQYF
>-|TRBJ2-3|TRBV7-2|-
TGTGCCAGCAGCCGAGGGTACAGCACCGATACGCAGTATTTT
CASSRGYSTDTQYF
>-|TRBJ1-2|TRBV20-1|-
TGCACCACCTACTTGGGGGGAGGCTACACCTTC
CTTYLGGGYTF
>-|TRBJ1-2|TRBV5-6|-
TGTGCCAGCAGCTTGTGGTTGCTGGTATACGGCTATGGCTACACCTTC
CASSLWLLVYGYGYTF
>-|TRBJ1-3|TRBV6-5|-
TGTGCCAGCTCCCAGGGGCACACCATATATTTT
CASSQGHTIYF
>-|TRBJ1-2|TRBV2|-
TGTGCCAGCAGTGAAGTTCAGGGCTACTATGGCTACACCTTC
CASSEVQGYYGYTF
>once|TRBJ2-3|TRBV2|TRBD2
TGTGCCAGTGCGGGGGGCACAGATACGCAGTATTTT
CASAGGTDTQYF
>-|TRBJ2-7|TRBV28|-
TGTGCCAGCAGTCTAATCGTCTACGAGCAGTACTTC
CASSLIVYEQYF
>-|TRBJ2-1|TRBV5-1|TRBD1
TGCGCCAGCAGCTTGAACCCCGGGACAGGGGTGGATGAGCAGTTCTTC
CASSLNPGTGVDEQFF
>-|TRBJ2-1|TRBV7-9|TRBD1
TGTGCCAGCAGTCTTCACGGGACAGGGGCCTACAATGAGCAGTTCTTC
CASSLHGTGAYNEQFF
>-|TRBJ2-7|TRBV7-2|-
TGTGCCAGCAGCCCGCGGTCGTACGAGCAGTACTTC
CASSPRSYEQYF
>-|TRBJ2-2|TRBV9|TRBD2
TGTGCCAGCAGCGTAGCTAAGGCTAGCGGAAACACCGGGGAGCTGTTTTTT
CASSVAKASGNTGELFF
>-|TRBJ1-1|TRBV12-5|-
TGTGCTAGTGGCCAAGAAACGGGACTCGGGACTGAAGCTTTCTTT
CASGQETGLGTEAFF
>-|TRBJ2-1|TRBV9|-
TGTGCCAGCAGCGTCGGCGGAACTTGGGATGAGCAGTTCTTC
CASSVGGTWDEQFF